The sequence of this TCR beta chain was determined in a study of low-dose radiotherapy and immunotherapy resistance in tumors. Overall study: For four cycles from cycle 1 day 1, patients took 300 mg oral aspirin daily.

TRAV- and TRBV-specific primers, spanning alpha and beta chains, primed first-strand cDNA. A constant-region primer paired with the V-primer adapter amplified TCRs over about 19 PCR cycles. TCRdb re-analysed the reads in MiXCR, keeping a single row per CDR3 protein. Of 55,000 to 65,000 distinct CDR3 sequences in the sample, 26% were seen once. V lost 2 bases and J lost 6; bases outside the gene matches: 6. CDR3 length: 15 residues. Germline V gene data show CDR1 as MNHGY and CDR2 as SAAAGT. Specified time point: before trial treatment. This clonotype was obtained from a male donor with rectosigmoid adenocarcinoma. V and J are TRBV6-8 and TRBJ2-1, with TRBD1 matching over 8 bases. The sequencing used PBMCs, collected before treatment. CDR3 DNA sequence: TGTGCCAGCAGTTACCAGACAGGGGCCGGCAATGAGCAGTTCTTC. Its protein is CASSYQTGAGNEQFF.